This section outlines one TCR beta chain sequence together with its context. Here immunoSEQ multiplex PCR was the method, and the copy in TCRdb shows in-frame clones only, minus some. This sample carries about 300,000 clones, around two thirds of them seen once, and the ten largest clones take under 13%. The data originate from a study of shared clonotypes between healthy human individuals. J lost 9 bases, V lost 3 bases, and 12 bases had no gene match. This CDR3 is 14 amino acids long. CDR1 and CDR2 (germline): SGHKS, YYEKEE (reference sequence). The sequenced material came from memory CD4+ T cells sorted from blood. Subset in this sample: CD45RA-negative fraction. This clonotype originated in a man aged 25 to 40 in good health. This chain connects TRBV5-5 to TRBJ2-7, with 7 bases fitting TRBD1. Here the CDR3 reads CASSSQGSSVVQYF. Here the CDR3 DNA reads TGTGCCAGCAGCTCACAGGGGTCGTCGGTCGTGCAGTACTTC.